A selection of T cell receptor beta chains follows, all from one sample in a study of shared clonotypes between healthy human individuals. TCRdb's copy holds only in-frame clones and misses some; the assay was immunoSEQ multiplex PCR. The repertoire holds more than 1.2 million clones, with 97% to 99% as singletons. The specimen sequenced was naive CD4+ T cells sorted from blood. These receptors came from a man aged 30 to 39 in good health. CDR3s include the opening cysteine and the closing phenylalanine or tryptophan. D genes are given only for firm matches. Clone size is given for some rows only: seen once, a few or many times, or a class if the clone is expanded.

J,size,V,D,CDR3,DNA
TRBJ1-4,.,TRBV7-8,.,CASSSLIRDLNEKLFF,TGTGCCAGCAGCTCACTTATCAGGGACTTAAATGAAAAACTGTTTTTT
TRBJ2-1,.,TRBV27,TRBD2,CASSLVGRAISYNEQFF,TGTGCCAGCAGTTTAGTCGGGAGGGCCATTTCCTACAATGAGCAGTTCTTC
TRBJ2-5,.,TRBV7-7,.,CASSLLVTGPQETQYF,TGTGCCAGCAGCTTATTGGTGACAGGCCCCCAAGAGACCCAGTACTTC
TRBJ2-1,.,TRBV4-2,TRBD2,CASSQGGLAYYNEQFF,TGTGCCAGCAGCCAAGGGGGACTAGCGTACTACAATGAGCAGTTCTTC
TRBJ1-5,once,TRBV5-6,.,CASSLMKHQPQHF,TGTGCCAGCAGCTTGATGAAGCATCAGCCCCAGCATTTT
TRBJ2-1,.,TRBV11-2,.,CASSSLAGRHYNEQFF,TGTGCCAGCAGCTCACTAGCCGGGAGACACTACAATGAGCAGTTCTTC
TRBJ2-1,.,TRBV9,.,CASSVGRGGLPTSYNEQFF,TGTGCCAGCAGCGTAGGTAGGGGCGGGCTACCGACCTCCTACAATGAGCAGTTCTTC
TRBJ1-3,.,TRBV10-2,.,CASLNAPWPGNTIYF,TGCGCCAGCCTAAATGCGCCCTGGCCCGGAAACACCATATATTTT
TRBJ2-5,.,TRBV10-3,TRBD1,CAIRGTGDPQETQYF,TGTGCCATCAGGGGGACAGGGGACCCTCAAGAGACCCAGTACTTC
TRBJ2-1,.,TRBV5-1,.,CASSLAGSYNEQFF,TGCGCCAGCAGCTTGGCAGGATCCTACAATGAGCAGTTCTTC
TRBJ2-1,.,TRBV2,.,CASIREETYNEQFF,TGTGCCAGCATTAGGGAGGAGACCTACAATGAGCAGTTCTTC
TRBJ2-7,.,TRBV5-1,.,CASSLAPGTTDTEYF,TGCGCCAGCAGCTTGGCTCCGGGGACGACAGATACAGAGTACTTC
TRBJ1-5,.,TRBV19,.,CASSPINQPQHF,TGTGCCAGTAGTCCCATTAATCAGCCCCAGCATTTT
TRBJ1-5,.,TRBV28,.,CASRRQWRGNQPQHF,TGTGCCAGCAGGAGACAGTGGCGGGGCAATCAGCCCCAGCATTTT
TRBJ1-5,.,TRBV6-1,TRBD1,CAIKGQGHQPQHF,TGTGCCATCAAGGGACAGGGACATCAGCCCCAGCATTTT
TRBJ1-1,once,TRBV30,.,CAWSVSRGLDRAYTEAFF,TGTGCCTGGAGTGTAAGCCGGGGCCTCGATAGGGCGTACACTGAAGCTTTCTTT
TRBJ2-1,.,TRBV7-9,.,CASSSTPAGSYNEQFF,TGTGCCAGCAGCTCGACCCCCGCGGGCTCCTACAATGAGCAGTTCTTC
TRBJ2-2,.,TRBV5-1,.,CATSELANTGELFF,TGCGCCACCTCGGAACTAGCGAACACCGGGGAGCTGTTTTTT
TRBJ2-7,.,TRBV6-5,TRBD1,CASRPEQGAQNEQYF,TGTGCCAGCAGACCCGAACAGGGGGCGCAGAACGAGCAGTACTTC
TRBJ2-7,.,TRBV29-1,TRBD1,CSANRGEAEQYF,TGCAGCGCCAACAGGGGAGAAGCAGAGCAGTACTTC
TRBJ2-1,.,TRBV11-3,TRBD1,CASSLGRDREANEQFF,TGTGCCAGCAGCTTGGGCCGGGACAGGGAGGCCAATGAGCAGTTCTTC